This TCR beta chain was profiled in a study of shared T cell receptors in the human thymus. The CDR3 is 15 amino acids. Germline lookup yields CDR1 MGHRA and CDR2 YSYEKL. Trimming took 0 bases from V and 3 from J, leaving 9 bases between them. Profiling relied on immunoSEQ multiplex PCR, and the TCRdb table lists in-frame clones only, not all of them. This repertoire shows about 540,000 clones, approximately 78% found once; its top ten account for 0.013%. This sample also belongs to another study, concerning human thymus T cells. This second report adds: Having surgery to correct congenital heart defects, healthy Finnish infants acted as the donors. In corrective heart surgery, resections were taken, and these provided the thymus tissue. Both thymic and peripheral blood repertoires showed apparently biased V and J usage. Unrelated individuals reportedly shared highly overlapping thymic TCR repertoires.

What was sequenced was thymocytes. The V and J genes are TRBV4-1 and TRBJ1-5; D remains unclear. The sequence was collected from a boy under three years old with a congenital heart defect. CDR3: CASSQDRVTNQPQHF. In DNA form, the CDR3 reads TGCGCCAGCAGCCAAGATAGAGTTACCAATCAGCCCCAGCATTTT.